These 24 T cell receptor beta chains came from one sample sequenced in a study of a mutant IDH1 vaccine in newly diagnosed glioma. Time point of the sample: baseline, week 1 (first vaccination visit). Treatment meaning: pre-vaccination baseline after standard-of-care therapy. Measured with immunoSEQ multiplex PCR; TCRdb has only the in-frame clones, and not every one. The sample shows about 25,000 clones, 90% to 95% of them seen only once. The specimen comprised PBMCs, sampled from a glioma patient treated with radiotherapy, temozolomide or both. The receptor set was obtained from a man aged 35 to 55 with glioma.

The rearrangement uses TRBV4-3 and TRBJ1-1; 11 nucleotides match TRBD1. After removal of 3 bases from V and 7 bases from J, the junction contained 4 bases not matched to a gene. The germline CDR1 and CDR2 sequences are LGHNA and YSLEER. The CDR3 has 14 residues. As DNA, the CDR3 is TGCGCCAGCAGCCACGGACAGGGGGCTAATGAAGCTTTCTTT. Translated: CASSHGQGANEAFF.

The chain uses TRBV6-5 and TRBJ2-7; 12 bases map to TRBD2. The CDR3 is 14 residues long. Trimming cost V 4 bases and J 7 bases; bases outside gene matches: 5. Germline lookup yields CDR1 MNHEY and CDR2 SVGAGI. As DNA, the CDR3 is TGTGCCAGCAGTTTCTCGACTAGCGGGAGTGAGCAGTACTTC. Its protein is CASSFSTSGSEQYF.

This chain connects TRBV9 to TRBJ2-5; no definite D call. Germline lookup yields CDR1 SGDLS and CDR2 YYNGEE. The CDR3 runs 18 residues. Trimming left V 0 bases short and J 1 base short, with 19 bases between. CDR3 DNA sequence: TGTGCCAGCAGCGTAGGGAGTGGTGCTGCCGGGCCCCAAGAGACCCAGTACTTC. This sequence encodes CASSVGSGAAGPQETQYF. Full variable domain (remainder filled in from reference TRBV9 and TRBJ2-5): DSGVTQTPKHLITATGQRVTLRCSPRSGDLSVYWYQQSLDQGLQFLIQYYNGEERAKGNILERFSAQQFPDLHSELNLSSLELGDSALYFCASSVGSGAAGPQETQYFGPGTRLLVL.

This chain joins TRBV9 and TRBJ1-2; possibly TRBD1 for D (5 bases). V lost 6 bases to trimming and J lost 1 base, with 25 bases between them. This CDR3 comprises 18 residues. The germline V gene has CDR1 SGDLS and CDR2 YYNGEE. The DNA for the CDR3 is TGTGCCAGCACTCCGAATGATCCAAGACAGAACTATAACTATGGCTACACCTTC. It specifies CASTPNDPRQNYNYGYTF.

This chain joins TRBV5-5 and TRBJ2-6; D gene ambiguous. Germline V lookup: CDR1 SGHKS, CDR2 YYEKEE (reference sequence). This CDR3 contains 18 residues. Trimming shortened V by 6 bases and J by 0 bases, and 19 bases separated the two germline ends. The chain's CDR3 is CASTSWSVTSSGANVLTF. In nucleotides, the CDR3 is TGTGCCAGCACCTCCTGGTCGGTGACCAGCTCTGGGGCCAACGTCCTGACTTTC.

The chain joins TRBV4-2 to TRBJ2-3; tentative D call: TRBD1 (6 bases). The CDR3 loop spans 13 amino acids. Germline V CDR1 and CDR2: LGHNA, YNFKEQ. Trimming removed 4 bases from V and 4 bases from J, with 9 bases in between. In DNA form, the CDR3 reads TGTGCCAGCAGCCCCGAGGGGGCAGATACGCAGTATTTT. Encoded protein: CASSPEGADTQYF.

The V call is TRBV20-1, the J call TRBJ1-5; the D is unclear. Germline V gene data show CDR1 as DFQATT and CDR2 as SNEGSKA (reference sequence). CDR3 size: 11 residues. V was trimmed by 4 bases and J by 6 bases, leaving 7 bases between them. The CDR3 nucleotides are TGCAGTGCTAAGGGCACTCAGCCCCAGCATTTT. Encoded protein: CSAKGTQPQHF.

The rearrangement joins TRBV5-1 to TRBJ2-7; 11 bases map to TRBD2. V dropped 2 bases and J dropped 4; count of bases not matched to a gene: 5. CDR3 length: 15 residues. Germline loops: CDR1 SGHRS, CDR2 YFSETQ. Here the CDR3 reads CASSFELAGAYEQYF. The CDR3 DNA reads as TGCGCCAGCAGCTTCGAACTAGCGGGGGCATACGAGCAGTACTTC.

This clone was seen a single time. The rearrangement joins TRBV19 to TRBJ2-7, with D tentatively TRBD2 (6 bases). This CDR3 is 15 amino acids long. V lost 6 bases and J 4 bases, leaving 19 bases between the germline ends. Germline CDR1 is LNHDA and CDR2 is SQIVND (reference sequence). The CDR3 spells CASSLLRGSAYEQYF. In nucleotides, the CDR3 is TGTGCCAGTAGCCTTCTCCGGGGGTCAGCTTACGAGCAGTACTTC. Based on the CDR3 plus reference TRBV19 and TRBJ2-7, the full variable domain is DGGITQSPKYLFRKEGQNVTLSCEQNLNHDAMYWYRQDPGQGLRLIYYSQIVNDFQKGDIAEGYSVSREKKESFPLTVTSAQKNPTAFYLCASSLLRGSAYEQYFGPGTRLTVT.

V gene TRBV2 combines with J gene TRBJ2-7; a possible D gene is TRBD1 (5 bases). Trimming left V 3 bases short and J 4 bases short, with 13 bases between. The CDR3 contains 14 residues. CDR1 is SNHLY, CDR2 FYNNEI, per germline. DNA for the CDR3: TGTGCCAGCAGTGACAGGGTGACGGCATACGAGCAGTACTTC. It specifies CASSDRVTAYEQYF.

The chain links TRBV5-8 to TRBJ2-7, with D possibly called TRBD1 or TRBD2 (5 bases each). Trimming left V 1 base short and J 3 bases short, with 11 bases between. This CDR3 has 14 amino acids. Looked up from germline, CDR1 is SGHTS and CDR2 is YDEGEE. The CDR3 protein is CASSLQEGHYEQYF. CDR3 coding DNA: TGTGCCAGCAGCTTGCAAGAGGGGCACTACGAGCAGTACTTC.

The rearrangement uses TRBV6-1 and TRBJ1-4; 9 bases align to TRBD1. V lost 3 bases, J lost 8 bases, and 4 bases stayed unmatched. The CDR3 has 14 amino acids. Germline CDR1 is MNHNS and CDR2 is SASEGT. In DNA form, the CDR3 reads TGTGCCAGCAGTGAGTGGACAGGGGAGGAAAAACTGTTTTTT. Its protein product is CASSEWTGEEKLFF.

V gene TRBV7-2 combines with J gene TRBJ2-2; 10 bases are shared with TRBD2. This CDR3 is built from 18 residues. After removal of 0 bases from V and 3 bases from J, the junction contained 7 bases not matched to a gene. Per germline, CDR1 SGHTA and CDR2 FQGNSA. The CDR3 nucleotides are TGTGCCAGCAGCTTAGCACCAGCGGGGGGGCCCGACACCGGGGAGCTGTTTTTT. Protein: CASSLAPAGGPDTGELFF.

This chain connects TRBV4-1 to TRBJ2-1; D might be TRBD2 (7 bases). Germline assignment: CDR1 MGHRA and CDR2 YSYEKL. The CDR3 is 20 residues long. V gave up 1 base and J gave up 8 bases, with 30 bases separating them. The CDR3 here is CASSQAVGDSRGALFYEQFF. Written as DNA, the CDR3 is TGCGCCAGCAGCCAAGCGGTGGGCGATAGTCGGGGGGCCCTTTTCTATGAGCAGTTCTTC.

The chain links TRBV6-5 to TRBJ2-7; D remains ambiguous. With 5 bases removed from V and 4 bases from J, the gap between germline ends came to 18 bases. The CDR3 is 15 amino acids. Looked up from germline, CDR1 is MNHEY and CDR2 is SVGAGI. CDR3 amino acids: CASSRTRDHAYEQYF. The CDR3, as DNA: TGTGCCAGCAGTCGTACTCGAGACCATGCTTACGAGCAGTACTTC.

This rearrangement joins TRBV5-4 to TRBJ1-1; D remains ambiguous. V lost 4 bases and J lost 2, with 12 bases in between. CDR3 length: 14 amino acids. CDR1 SGHNT and CDR2 YYREEE come from the germline V gene (reference sequence). The CDR3 sequence is CASSRGSVNTEAFF. In DNA, the CDR3 is TGTGCCAGCAGCCGAGGGTCCGTTAACACTGAAGCTTTCTTT. The full variable domain, rest sourced from reference TRBV5-4 and TRBJ1-1, is ETGVTQSPTHLIKTRGQQVTLRCSSQSGHNTVSWYQQALGQGPQFIFQYYREEENGRGNFPPRFSGLQFPNYSSELNVNALELDDSALYLCASSRGSVNTEAFFGQGTRLTVV.

This clone was found once. The genes are TRBV30 and TRBJ1-4, with D possibly being TRBD1 (6 bases). Trimming shortened V by 0 bases and J by 5 bases, and 13 bases separated the two germline ends. Germline assignment: CDR1 GTSNPN and CDR2 SVGIG (reference sequence). The CDR3 sequence is 15 residues long. CDR3 region: CAWSVLAGANEKLFF. In DNA form, the CDR3 reads TGTGCCTGGAGTGTTCTTGCAGGGGCGAATGAAAAACTGTTTTTT.

V and J are TRBV5-6 and TRBJ2-7; D uncertain. The CDR3 contains 12 residues. Deletions cut 3 bases from V and 6 bases from J, with 10 bases between. The germline V gene encodes CDR1 SGHDT and CDR2 YYEEEE. The CDR3 DNA sequence: TGTGCCAGCAGCTCCCTCTCTGCCGAGCAGTACTTC. It encodes CASSSLSAEQYF.

The V call is TRBV4-3, the J call TRBJ1-2, with D perhaps TRBD1 (5 bases). Trimming took 1 base from V and 5 from J, leaving 11 bases between them. The CDR3 totals 14 residues. Germline CDR1 reads LGHNA; CDR2 reads YSLEER. CDR3 sequence: CASSQVGDGYGYTF. The CDR3 nucleotides read TGCGCCAGCAGCCAAGTCGGGGACGGATATGGCTACACCTTC.

This chain joins TRBV5-6 and TRBJ2-7; 8 bases are shared with TRBD1. CDR3 length: 14 residues. Trimming removed 0 bases from V and 7 bases from J; junction bases left unmatched: 6. The germline gives CDR1 SGHDT, CDR2 YYEEEE. CDR3 nucleotide sequence: TGTGCCAGCAGCTTGGTGGACAGGGCAAGGGAGCAGTACTTC. Encoded protein: CASSLVDRAREQYF.

The J gene is TRBJ1-5, the V gene TRBV29-1; D is unclear. The germline V gene encodes CDR1 SQVTM and CDR2 ANQGSEA. V lost 6 bases to trimming and J lost 4 bases, with 13 bases between them. There are 13 residues in the CDR3. The CDR3 sequence is CSVRAAGNQPQHF. The CDR3 coding sequence is TGCAGCGTACGGGCCGCCGGGAATCAGCCCCAGCATTTT.

The chain recombines TRBV6-1 with TRBJ2-7, with D uncertain. CDR1 MNHNS and CDR2 SASEGT come from the germline V gene. With 1 base removed from V and 3 bases from J, the gap between germline ends came to 10 bases. The CDR3 consists of 14 residues. This chain's CDR3 is CASSEGGSYYEQYF. CDR3 in DNA: TGTGCCAGCAGTGAAGGTGGCAGTTACTACGAGCAGTACTTC.

CDR3 region: CASSSRLAEQETQYF. In nucleotides, the CDR3 is TGTGCCAGCAGCTCACGACTAGCAGAGCAAGAGACCCAGTACTTC. The V and J genes are TRBV7-9 and TRBJ2-5; 7 bases match TRBD2. The germline V gene encodes CDR1 SEHNR and CDR2 FQNEAQ (reference sequence). This CDR3 is 15 amino acids long. The J segment lost 2 bases and the V segment lost 4 bases, leaving 7 bases of the junction unmatched.

The rearrangement uses TRBV27 and TRBJ1-2; the D gene is possibly TRBD1 (5 bases). V dropped 6 bases and J dropped 5 bases, with 10 bases sitting between them. The germline V gene encodes CDR1 MNHEY and CDR2 SMNVEV (reference sequence). This CDR3 is 12 amino acids long. The CDR3 DNA follows: TGTGCCAGCAGGGAGGGGCCTTATGGCTACACCTTC. Residues: CASREGPYGYTF.